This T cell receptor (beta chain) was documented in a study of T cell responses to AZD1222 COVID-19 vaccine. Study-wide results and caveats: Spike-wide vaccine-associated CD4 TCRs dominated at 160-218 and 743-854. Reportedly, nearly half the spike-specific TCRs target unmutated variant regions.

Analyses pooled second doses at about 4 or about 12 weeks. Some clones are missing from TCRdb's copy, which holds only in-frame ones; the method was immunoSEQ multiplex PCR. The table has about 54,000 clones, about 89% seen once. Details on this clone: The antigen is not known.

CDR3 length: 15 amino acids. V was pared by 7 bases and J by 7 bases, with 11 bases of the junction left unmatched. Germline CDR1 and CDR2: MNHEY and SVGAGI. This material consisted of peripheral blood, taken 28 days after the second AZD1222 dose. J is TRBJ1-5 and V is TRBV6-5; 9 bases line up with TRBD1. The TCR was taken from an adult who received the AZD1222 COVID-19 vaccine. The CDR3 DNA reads TGTGCCAGCAACCCACCGGGACAGGGTGAACAGCCCCAGCATTTT. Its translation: CASNPPGQGEQPQHF.